A selection of T cell receptor beta chains follows, all from one sample in a study of monozygotic twins with cystic fibrosis. Assay: immunoSEQ multiplex PCR; the TCRdb copy retains only in-frame clones and omits some. In the table there are tens of thousands of clones, approximately 72% of which are singletons. The sample taken for sequencing was blood. These receptors all come from a girl aged 10-17 years with cystic fibrosis. CDR3s include the opening cysteine and the closing phenylalanine or tryptophan. Each record gives: CDR3 protein, J gene, V gene, D gene. The D gene is left open where the match is weak.

CDR3: CASSEGSDYGYTF
J: TRBJ1-2
V: TRBV9
D: -

CDR3: CSVGDRSNYGYTF
J: TRBJ1-2
V: TRBV29-1
D: -

CDR3: CASTRGGTRETQYF
J: TRBJ2-5
V: TRBV10-2
D: -

CDR3: CSLGGQGLETQYF
J: TRBJ2-5
V: TRBV29-1
D: TRBD1

CDR3: CASSLGGTDTQYF
J: TRBJ2-3
V: TRBV11-2
D: -

CDR3: CASRTDHWENTEAFF
J: TRBJ1-1
V: TRBV19
D: -

CDR3: CAISGTNRQVSGANVLTF
J: TRBJ2-6
V: TRBV10-3
D: -

CDR3: CASSWTDTQYF
J: TRBJ2-3
V: TRBV5-6
D: -

CDR3: CASSPGIQSSYNEQFF
J: TRBJ2-1
V: TRBV18
D: -

CDR3: CASGTGTGTTGTDTQYF
J: TRBJ2-3
V: TRBV12-5
D: TRBD1

CDR3: CASSPTGQGNPQYF
J: TRBJ2-3
V: TRBV9
D: TRBD1

CDR3: CSVGMAGTGTEAFF
J: TRBJ1-1
V: TRBV29-1
D: TRBD1

CDR3: CASSAWTSDEQYF
J: TRBJ2-7
V: TRBV9
D: -

CDR3: CASSPWQGELFF
J: TRBJ1-4
V: TRBV18
D: TRBD1

CDR3: CASSPGTAPSYEQYF
J: TRBJ2-7
V: TRBV6-5
D: TRBD1

CDR3: CASSLVLTGASDGYTF
J: TRBJ1-2
V: TRBV7-9
D: TRBD1

CDR3: CASSLWASGLNEQFF
J: TRBJ2-1
V: TRBV28
D: TRBD2

CDR3: CASSQDGGTGFSGNTIYF
J: TRBJ1-3
V: TRBV4-1
D: TRBD1

CDR3: CASRVPGPANVLTF
J: TRBJ2-6
V: TRBV28
D: -

CDR3: CASRHREGEKLFF
J: TRBJ1-4
V: TRBV19
D: -

CDR3: CASSVEGTTYGYTF
J: TRBJ1-2
V: TRBV9
D: -

CDR3: CASRMIGTGDQPQHF
J: TRBJ1-5
V: TRBV6-1
D: TRBD1

CDR3: CASGAGGGGEKLFF
J: TRBJ1-4
V: TRBV19
D: -

CDR3: CASSQDLGIGGNQPQHF
J: TRBJ1-5
V: TRBV4-2
D: -

CDR3: CASSLVRAGYEFF
J: TRBJ2-1
V: TRBV7-2
D: -

CDR3: CASSPRAGAGGDTQYF
J: TRBJ2-3
V: TRBV4-3
D: TRBD2

CDR3: CASSLGGGGTEAFF
J: TRBJ1-1
V: TRBV28
D: -

CDR3: CASSLGVRESNHEQFF
J: TRBJ2-1
V: TRBV5-1
D: -

CDR3: CASSYWQGANGYTF
J: TRBJ1-2
V: TRBV6-5
D: TRBD1

CDR3: CASRPQSGEEQFF
J: TRBJ2-1
V: TRBV9
D: -

CDR3: CASSRTSGRAKAGELFF
J: TRBJ2-2
V: TRBV19
D: TRBD2

CDR3: CASSAYRGTEAFF
J: TRBJ1-1
V: TRBV6-1
D: TRBD1

CDR3: CASSESQYNNEQFF
J: TRBJ2-1
V: TRBV2
D: -

CDR3: CASRRDRLNTGELFF
J: TRBJ2-2
V: TRBV5-5
D: TRBD1

CDR3: CASSPKQGANYGYTF
J: TRBJ1-2
V: TRBV6-4
D: -

CDR3: CASSAGQGLPYEQYF
J: TRBJ2-7
V: TRBV4-1
D: TRBD1

CDR3: CASSPYNEQFF
J: TRBJ2-1
V: TRBV2
D: -

CDR3: CASSLGSGPYNEQFF
J: TRBJ2-1
V: TRBV7-3
D: -

CDR3: CASRPAPNQPQHF
J: TRBJ1-5
V: TRBV28
D: -

CDR3: CSVVAGGPLVELFF
J: TRBJ2-2
V: TRBV29-1
D: TRBD2

CDR3: CASSQTGAHTEAFF
J: TRBJ1-1
V: TRBV5-5
D: TRBD1

CDR3: CASSPLGTSGDNEQFF
J: TRBJ2-1
V: TRBV4-2
D: TRBD2

CDR3: CASSPHQGRWDTEAFF
J: TRBJ1-1
V: TRBV18
D: -

CDR3: CSVWARAPTDTQYF
J: TRBJ2-3
V: TRBV29-1
D: -

CDR3: CASSDRPGRGRGNQPQHF
J: TRBJ1-5
V: TRBV2
D: -